These T cell receptor beta chains were read from a single sample in a study of shared clonotypes between healthy human individuals. TCRdb's table, derived via immunoSEQ multiplex PCR, lists solely in-frame clones and lacks some. The sample has hundreds of thousands of clones, around two thirds seen once. The sequenced material came from memory CD4+ T cells sorted from blood. These receptors all come from a woman aged 25 to 45 in good health. CDR3s include the opening cysteine and the closing phenylalanine or tryptophan. The order of the fields is D gene, clone size, V gene, J gene, CDR3 DNA, CDR3 protein. A D gene is named only where the DNA matches it firmly. Rows may omit the clone size; those that give it use once, few, many or a size class.

d_gene: .; abundance: .; v_gene: TRBV7-6; j_gene: TRBJ2-5; CDR3nt: TGTGCCAGCAGCTTGGGCAGGTGGGAGACCCAGTACTTC; CDR3aa: CASSLGRWETQYF
d_gene: .; abundance: .; v_gene: TRBV6-1; j_gene: TRBJ1-2; CDR3nt: TGTGCCAGCACCCCTCCGACGATTAACTATGGCTACACCTTC; CDR3aa: CASTPPTINYGYTF
d_gene: .; abundance: few; v_gene: TRBV29-1; j_gene: TRBJ2-3; CDR3nt: TGCAGCGGTGGGAATGGGGTGTATTCTAGCACAGATACGCAGTATTTT; CDR3aa: CSGGNGVYSSTDTQYF
d_gene: .; abundance: .; v_gene: TRBV2; j_gene: TRBJ1-4; CDR3nt: TGTGCCAGCACTGCAGGTGGGACCACGGCGGGTGAAAAACTGTTTTTT; CDR3aa: CASTAGGTTAGEKLFF
d_gene: TRBD1; abundance: .; v_gene: TRBV7-3; j_gene: TRBJ2-1; CDR3nt: TGTGCCAGCAGCTTAACGGGCAGGGGGACTGAGCAGTTCTTC; CDR3aa: CASSLTGRGTEQFF
d_gene: TRBD2; abundance: .; v_gene: TRBV7-2; j_gene: TRBJ2-1; CDR3nt: TGTGCCAGCAGCTTAGTTGGACTAGCGGGAGGGCACCGCAATGAGCAGTTCTTC; CDR3aa: CASSLVGLAGGHRNEQFF
d_gene: .; abundance: .; v_gene: TRBV5-1; j_gene: TRBJ2-1; CDR3nt: TGCGCCAGCAGCCCAACCGGGACTCTGAGCTCCTACAATGAGCAGTTCTTC; CDR3aa: CASSPTGTLSSYNEQFF
d_gene: .; abundance: .; v_gene: TRBV29-1; j_gene: TRBJ1-5; CDR3nt: TGCAGCGTACGGGACAGCAATCAGCCCCAGCATTTT; CDR3aa: CSVRDSNQPQHF
d_gene: TRBD1; abundance: .; v_gene: TRBV27; j_gene: TRBJ1-2; CDR3nt: TGTGCCAGCAGTCGACGACAGGGGAATGGCTACACCTTC; CDR3aa: CASSRRQGNGYTF
d_gene: TRBD1; abundance: .; v_gene: TRBV7-9; j_gene: TRBJ1-2; CDR3nt: TGTGCCAGCAGCTTAGGAGACAGGGAATCCGATGGCTACACCTTC; CDR3aa: CASSLGDRESDGYTF
d_gene: TRBD1; abundance: .; v_gene: TRBV28; j_gene: TRBJ1-2; CDR3nt: TGTGCCAGCAGAGCACCGGGACAGGACTATGGCTACACCTTC; CDR3aa: CASRAPGQDYGYTF
d_gene: .; abundance: .; v_gene: TRBV2; j_gene: TRBJ2-2; CDR3nt: TGTGCCAGCAGTGCTGAACATAACACCGGGGAGCTGTTTTTT; CDR3aa: CASSAEHNTGELFF
d_gene: .; abundance: .; v_gene: TRBV2; j_gene: TRBJ1-1; CDR3nt: TGTGCCAGCAGTGACCCCGCAGGGACCACTGAAGCTTTCTTT; CDR3aa: CASSDPAGTTEAFF
d_gene: .; abundance: .; v_gene: TRBV9; j_gene: TRBJ1-1; CDR3nt: TGTGCCAGCAGCGTAGAACAGAACACTGAAGCTTTCTTT; CDR3aa: CASSVEQNTEAFF
d_gene: .; abundance: .; v_gene: TRBV7-9; j_gene: TRBJ2-1; CDR3nt: TGTGCCAGCAGCCCTCTTGGGGGGAGCTCCTACAATGAGCAGTTCTTC; CDR3aa: CASSPLGGSSYNEQFF
d_gene: .; abundance: .; v_gene: TRBV19; j_gene: TRBJ2-3; CDR3nt: TGTGCCAGTAGTGGAGGACCAGATACGCAGTATTTT; CDR3aa: CASSGGPDTQYF
d_gene: .; abundance: .; v_gene: TRBV19; j_gene: TRBJ1-2; CDR3nt: TGTGCCAGTAGTCTGGGGACACCCCGGCGGTATGGCTACACCTTC; CDR3aa: CASSLGTPRRYGYTF
d_gene: TRBD1; abundance: few; v_gene: TRBV5-5; j_gene: TRBJ2-7; CDR3nt: TGTGCCAGCAGCTTGGCCGGGACAGGCTCTTACGAGCAGTACTTC; CDR3aa: CASSLAGTGSYEQYF
d_gene: TRBD1; abundance: .; v_gene: TRBV7-3; j_gene: TRBJ1-1; CDR3nt: TGTGCCAGCAGCTTAGTCCCGGGACAGGCCGAAGCTTTCTTT; CDR3aa: CASSLVPGQAEAFF
d_gene: .; abundance: .; v_gene: TRBV29-1; j_gene: TRBJ2-6; CDR3nt: TGCAGCGTTGCGGGGGCCGGGTCTGGGGCCAACGTCCTGACTTTC; CDR3aa: CSVAGAGSGANVLTF
d_gene: .; abundance: .; v_gene: TRBV9; j_gene: TRBJ2-5; CDR3nt: TGTGCCAGCAGCGTAGCCCCTGAGTTAGGAGAGACCCAGTACTTC; CDR3aa: CASSVAPELGETQYF
d_gene: TRBD2; abundance: .; v_gene: TRBV4-2; j_gene: TRBJ2-2; CDR3nt: TGTGCCAGCAGCCAAGAGGTAGGGAGGGCCACCGGGGAGCTGTTTTTT; CDR3aa: CASSQEVGRATGELFF
d_gene: .; abundance: .; v_gene: TRBV27; j_gene: TRBJ2-2; CDR3nt: TGTGCCAGCAGTTTTGCAGGGGTAGCCGGGGAGCTGTTTTTT; CDR3aa: CASSFAGVAGELFF
d_gene: .; abundance: .; v_gene: TRBV5-1; j_gene: TRBJ2-5; CDR3nt: TGCGCCAGCAGCTTGGCCCTGTATACCCAAGAGACCCAGTACTTC; CDR3aa: CASSLALYTQETQYF
d_gene: TRBD2; abundance: few; v_gene: TRBV7-8; j_gene: TRBJ2-2; CDR3nt: TGTGCCAGCAGCCTAGGCGGGAGTCGGGCCGGGGAGCTGTTTTTT; CDR3aa: CASSLGGSRAGELFF
d_gene: TRBD2; abundance: .; v_gene: TRBV27; j_gene: TRBJ2-1; CDR3nt: TGTGCCAGCAGTTGGACTAGCGGGAGGAATGAGCAGTTCTTC; CDR3aa: CASSWTSGRNEQFF
d_gene: TRBD1; abundance: .; v_gene: TRBV19; j_gene: TRBJ2-5; CDR3nt: TGTGCCAGTAGTAGAGGGGACAGGGGGCCTGACTTCCCTCGGGAGACCCAGTACTTC; CDR3aa: CASSRGDRGPDFPRETQYF
d_gene: TRBD2; abundance: .; v_gene: TRBV29-1; j_gene: TRBJ2-7; CDR3nt: TGCAGCGTTGTTAGCGGGAGTTACGAGCAGTACTTC; CDR3aa: CSVVSGSYEQYF
d_gene: .; abundance: few; v_gene: TRBV5-4; j_gene: TRBJ2-2; CDR3nt: TGTGCCAGCAGCTTGGCGTTTGGAACTGGGAAAAACACCGGGGAGCTGTTTTTT; CDR3aa: CASSLAFGTGKNTGELFF
d_gene: .; abundance: .; v_gene: TRBV7-8; j_gene: TRBJ1-4; CDR3nt: TGTGCCAGCAGCTTACTCTCAGCAACTAATGAAAAACTGTTTTTT; CDR3aa: CASSLLSATNEKLFF
d_gene: .; abundance: .; v_gene: TRBV27; j_gene: TRBJ1-6; CDR3nt: TGTGCCAGTCAGAGAGGATCTAATTCACCCCTCCACTTT; CDR3aa: CASQRGSNSPLHF
d_gene: .; abundance: .; v_gene: TRBV7-9; j_gene: TRBJ1-2; CDR3nt: TGTGCCAGCAGCTTAGCACAGGGCTATGGCTACACCTTC; CDR3aa: CASSLAQGYGYTF
d_gene: .; abundance: few; v_gene: TRBV5-4; j_gene: TRBJ2-7; CDR3nt: TGTGCCAGCAGCCGGGCAGGGTCCTACGAGCAGTACTTC; CDR3aa: CASSRAGSYEQYF
d_gene: TRBD2; abundance: .; v_gene: TRBV18; j_gene: TRBJ2-2; CDR3nt: TGTGCCAGCAACACCGCGGGGCTAGCGGGAGGGACGAACACCGGGGAGCTGTTTTTT; CDR3aa: CASNTAGLAGGTNTGELFF
d_gene: .; abundance: .; v_gene: TRBV6-1; j_gene: TRBJ2-1; CDR3nt: TGTGCCAGCAGTGAAAGAGGGTGGTATGAGCAGTTCTTC; CDR3aa: CASSERGWYEQFF
d_gene: .; abundance: many; v_gene: TRBV6-5; j_gene: TRBJ2-1; CDR3nt: TGTGCCAGCAGTACCCGGACTACACTCCAAGGAGAGCAGTTCTTC; CDR3aa: CASSTRTTLQGEQFF
d_gene: TRBD2; abundance: .; v_gene: TRBV5-1; j_gene: TRBJ2-3; CDR3nt: TGCGCCAGCAGGGACGGGACTAGCGGGAGTGATACGCAGTATTTT; CDR3aa: CASRDGTSGSDTQYF
d_gene: .; abundance: .; v_gene: TRBV7-2; j_gene: TRBJ1-5; CDR3nt: TGTGCCAGCAGCTTAAGTCCATTGGGTAGCAATCAGCCCCAGCATTTT; CDR3aa: CASSLSPLGSNQPQHF
d_gene: TRBD1; abundance: .; v_gene: TRBV7-9; j_gene: TRBJ2-5; CDR3nt: TGTGCCAGCAGCTTAGGAGGTAAAGGGGATGGACAGGTCGAACAGTACTTC; CDR3aa: CASSLGGKGDGQVEQYF
d_gene: .; abundance: .; v_gene: TRBV4-1; j_gene: TRBJ2-1; CDR3nt: TGCGCCAGCAGCCAAGGGAGTGGAGAGAGCTACAATGAGCAGTTCTTC; CDR3aa: CASSQGSGESYNEQFF
d_gene: .; abundance: .; v_gene: TRBV6-5; j_gene: TRBJ1-2; CDR3nt: TGTGCCAGCAGGGAAGGCTATGGCTACACCTTC; CDR3aa: CASREGYGYTF
d_gene: .; abundance: .; v_gene: TRBV18; j_gene: TRBJ2-3; CDR3nt: TGTGCCAGCTCGAACTCCGGAGGCACAGATACGCAGTATTTT; CDR3aa: CASSNSGGTDTQYF
d_gene: .; abundance: .; v_gene: TRBV30; j_gene: TRBJ1-2; CDR3nt: TGTGCCTGGAGTGCGGCCGGGACACCTGGCTACACCTTC; CDR3aa: CAWSAAGTPGYTF
d_gene: TRBD1; abundance: once; v_gene: TRBV11-2; j_gene: TRBJ2-7; CDR3nt: TGTGCCAGCAGCTCACAGGACAGGGCCCCCGAGCAGTACTTC; CDR3aa: CASSSQDRAPEQYF
d_gene: .; abundance: .; v_gene: TRBV2; j_gene: TRBJ2-7; CDR3nt: TGTGCCAGCAGGTACGAAGGTCACGAGCAGTACTTC; CDR3aa: CASRYEGHEQYF
d_gene: TRBD1; abundance: .; v_gene: TRBV29-1; j_gene: TRBJ2-5; CDR3nt: TGCAGCGGAGACAGGGGGCGAGAGACCCAGTACTTC; CDR3aa: CSGDRGRETQYF
d_gene: TRBD1; abundance: once; v_gene: TRBV27; j_gene: TRBJ2-7; CDR3nt: TGTGCCAGCGCCAGGGGGCTTATCGACGAGCAGTACTTC; CDR3aa: CASARGLIDEQYF
d_gene: .; abundance: few; v_gene: TRBV5-1; j_gene: TRBJ1-4; CDR3nt: TGCGCCAGCAGTGGAGGAGCTGGCGAAAAACTGTTTTTT; CDR3aa: CASSGGAGEKLFF
d_gene: .; abundance: .; v_gene: TRBV7-2; j_gene: TRBJ2-5; CDR3nt: TGTGCCAGCAGCCGGGGACTGTTTGGCGAGACCCAGTACTTC; CDR3aa: CASSRGLFGETQYF
d_gene: .; abundance: once; v_gene: TRBV14; j_gene: TRBJ1-1; CDR3nt: TGTGCCAGCAGCCAGGGAATGAACACTGAAGCTTTCTTT; CDR3aa: CASSQGMNTEAFF